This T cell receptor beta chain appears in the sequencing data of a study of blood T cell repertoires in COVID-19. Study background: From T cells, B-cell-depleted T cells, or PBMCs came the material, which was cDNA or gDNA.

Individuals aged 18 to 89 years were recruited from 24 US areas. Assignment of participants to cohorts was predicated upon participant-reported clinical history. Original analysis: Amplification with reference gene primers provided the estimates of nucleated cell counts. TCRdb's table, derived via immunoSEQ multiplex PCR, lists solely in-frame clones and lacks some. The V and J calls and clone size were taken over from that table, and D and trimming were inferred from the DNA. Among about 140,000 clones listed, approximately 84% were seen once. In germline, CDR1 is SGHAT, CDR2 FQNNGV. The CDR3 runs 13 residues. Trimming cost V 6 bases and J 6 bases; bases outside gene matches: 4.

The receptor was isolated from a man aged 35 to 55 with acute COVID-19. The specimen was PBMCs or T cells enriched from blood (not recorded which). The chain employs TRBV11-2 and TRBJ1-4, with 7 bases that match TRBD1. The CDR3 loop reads CASSRGRDEKLFF. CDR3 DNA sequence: TGTGCCAGCAGTAGGGGGCGGGATGAAAAACTGTTTTTT.